This TCR beta chain was retrieved from a study of T-cell reconstitution after alpha-beta-depleted transplantation in children. CDR1 is MNHEY and CDR2 is SMNVEV in the germline V gene (reference sequence). The CDR3 totals 16 residues. The V and J ends lost 4 bases and 6 bases, in that order; junction bases with no gene match: 9. TCRbeta library preparation incorporated unique molecular identifiers. TCRdb re-analysed the PCR reads in MiXCR, keeping a single row per CDR3 protein. This table holds more than 450,000 distinct CDR3 sequences, around 16% found once. This material consisted of PBMCs from the stem cell graft donor, taken from the stem cell graft. This chain links TRBV27 with TRBJ2-1; 10 bases fit TRBD2. The TCR comes from a human donor who donated a stem cell graft to a child with acute lymphoblastic leukemia. The CDR3 here is CASSSYLAGVGNEQFF. Here the CDR3 DNA reads TGTGCCAGCAGTTCCTATCTAGCGGGAGTAGGCAATGAGCAGTTCTTC.